This T cell receptor beta chain was recovered during a study of PD-1 blockade in mismatch repair-deficient tumors. This CDR3 is built from 12 residues. V gave up 3 bases and J gave up 6 bases, with 9 bases separating them. Germline V gene lookup returns CDR1 MGHRA and CDR2 YSYEKL. This clone appeared once. Sequencing used immunoSEQ multiplex PCR; TCRdb keeps in-frame clones, though not all of them. The repertoire has about 63,000 clones, about 91% of them found once; the top ten carry roughly 13%. J is TRBJ2-7 and V is TRBV4-1; possibly TRBD1 or TRBD2 for D (5 bases each). The sequence was collected from an adult with mismatch repair-deficient cancer. Specimen: peripheral blood, collected 52 weeks after starting pembrolizumab. CDR3 DNA: TGCGCCAGCAGCCAGACTGGGGGCGAGCAGTACTTC. Protein: CASSQTGGEQYF.